This TCR beta chain was profiled in a study of CD8+CD57+ T cells in acquired aplastic anemia. Study-wide context: Sorted CD4+ and CD8+ cells yielded DNA averaging around 3 ug. Healthy donor sequencing depth: 9 million to 10.8 million CD4+, roughly 12 million CD8+ reads. Study conclusions and caveats: Researchers report that around 29 CD8+ CDR3 sequences appeared in both patients and controls.

This clonotype was counted once. The antigen remains unidentified. Researchers used genomic DNA as the template to profile TCR beta VDJ and CDR3. TCRdb independently ran MiXCR on the reads; one entry per CDR3 protein. The table shows 86,000 or so distinct CDR3 sequences, with about half occurring only once. The germline gives CDR1 SGHVS, CDR2 FNYEAQ. J was trimmed by 3 bases and V by 3 bases; bases with no gene match: 10. The CDR3 covers 19 residues. The receptor was derived from a human donor in good health, serving as a control. The chain joins TRBV7-6 to TRBJ2-5, with 16 positions matching TRBD2. The sequencing sample was made of sorted CD4+, CD8+, or CD8+CD57+ T cells (not recorded which) from PBMCs. CDR3 protein: CASSFGTSGGAEEKETQYF. Written as DNA, the CDR3 is TGTGCCAGCAGCTTCGGGACTAGCGGGGGGGCTGAGGAAAAAGAGACCCAGTACTTC.